These T cell receptor beta chains were read from a single sample in a study of blood T cell repertoires in COVID-19. Sequencing was performed with immunoSEQ multiplex PCR; in TCRdb, only in-frame clones are kept and a portion is missing. This sample has 90,000 to 150,000 clones, with approximately 87% found just once. Specimen: peripheral blood. The receptors shown here come from a man between 70 and 80 years old who had recovered from COVID-19. CDR3s include the opening cysteine and the closing phenylalanine or tryptophan.

TRBJ1-4	TRBV11-2	CASSLVRGGGNEKLFF
TRBJ2-3	TRBV7-2	CASSFRVSGGTDTQYF
TRBJ2-3	TRBV5-1	CASSPGSTDTQYF
TRBJ2-7	TRBV5-4	CASSFYRHSYEQYF
TRBJ2-1	TRBV5-4	CAILSGSSYNEQFF
TRBJ2-2	TRBV5-4	CASSLKSGRGTGELFF
TRBJ1-1	TRBV9	CASSLLGSSGTEAFF
TRBJ2-5	TRBV11-3	CASSHGVQETQYF
TRBJ1-1	TRBV19	CASSIPRTGAGEAFF
TRBJ2-2	TRBV15	CATHKREGANTGELFF
TRBJ2-5	TRBV28	CASSLFQGGQRGKAQYF
TRBJ1-2	TRBV7-3	CASSSSRVTNYGYTF